This TCR beta chain was observed in a study of blood T cell repertoires in COVID-19. Study as a whole: Spain, Italy and the United States supplied samples that represented acute and convalescent COVID-19. PBMCs, B-cell-depleted T cells, or T cells provided the cDNA or gDNA that made up the material.

Germline CDR1 is SGHRS and CDR2 is YFSETQ. CDR3 size: 15 residues. V shed 2 bases and J 3 bases; nucleotides not matched to a gene: 5. Study processing details: Counts of nucleated cells, estimated from reference gene primer amplification, were obtained. The table came from immunoSEQ multiplex PCR; TCRdb's copy has only in-frame clones and leaves some out. V and J calls and clone size are as listed in that table; D and trimming were resolved from the DNA. The data hold just under 60,000 clones, with roughly 88% observed a single time. The rearrangement links TRBV5-1 to TRBJ2-7; 10 nucleotides align to TRBD2. The sample consisted of peripheral blood. This receptor was identified in a man aged 60 to 75 with acute or convalescent COVID-19. CDR3 residues: CASSLGGTSDYEQYF. The CDR3, as DNA: TGCGCCAGCAGCTTAGGAGGGACTAGCGACTACGAGCAGTACTTC.